These 5 T cell receptor beta chains came from one sample sequenced in a study of shared clonotypes between healthy human individuals. Assay: immunoSEQ multiplex PCR; the TCRdb copy retains only in-frame clones and omits some. Of about 110,000 clones in the sample, about 62% were seen once. Input material: memory CD8+ T cells sorted from blood. As for subset: CD45RO+ cells pooled with CCR7-negative TemRA cells. The origin of the receptors is a woman aged 30 to 39 in good health.

J is TRBJ2-7 and V is TRBV25-1, with D perhaps TRBD2 (6 bases). V was pared by 6 bases and J by 2 bases, with 17 bases between. Looked up from germline, CDR1 is MGHDK and CDR2 is SYGVNS. The CDR3 is made up of 15 amino acids. The CDR3 region is CASSLEGGGTYEQYF. CDR3 in DNA: TGTGCCAGCAGCTTAGAAGGCGGAGGGACCTACGAGCAGTACTTC.

This sequence joins TRBV6-1 and TRBJ2-1; no firm D call. With 3 bases removed from V and 3 bases from J, the gap between germline ends came to 9 bases. Germline lookup yields CDR1 MNHNS and CDR2 SASEGT. The CDR3 runs to 14 residues. The CDR3 spells CASSEARIYNEQFF. The CDR3 DNA sequence: TGTGCCAGCAGTGAGGCGAGGATCTACAATGAGCAGTTCTTC.

The chain carries TRBV28 and TRBJ1-5; 7 bases fit TRBD1. The CDR3 totals 19 residues. After removal of 8 bases from V and 1 base from J, the junction contained 20 bases not matched to a gene. Germline V lookup: CDR1 MDHEN, CDR2 SYDVKM. The CDR3 here is CASVRPGTAIGVSNQPQHF. The CDR3 nucleotides are TGTGCCAGCGTAAGGCCCGGGACAGCCATCGGGGTGAGCAATCAGCCCCAGCATTTT.

This chain links TRBV7-9 with TRBJ2-5; 7 bases are a match to TRBD2. Per the germline V gene, CDR1 is SEHNR and CDR2 is FQNEAQ (reference sequence). The length of the CDR3 is 14 residues. The V gene end was trimmed by 11 bases and the J gene end by 5 bases; junction bases not matched to a gene: 14. CDR3 DNA: TGTGCCTCCGCGGATGGCGGGAGTTGGGAGACCCAGTACTTC. Translating it yields CASADGGSWETQYF. The complete variable domain, with remaining parts taken from reference TRBV7-9 and TRBJ2-5, reads DTGVSQNPRHKITKRGQNVTFRCDPISEHNRLYWYRQTLGQGPEFLTYFQNEAQLEKSRLLSDRFSAERPKGSFSTLEIQRTEQGDSAMYLCASADGGSWETQYFGPGTRLLVL.

This chain links TRBV5-6 with TRBJ2-1; D might be TRBD1 (5 bases). In germline, CDR1 is SGHDT, CDR2 YYEEEE. This CDR3 contains 14 residues. Deletions cut 2 bases from V and 12 bases from J, with 18 bases between. CDR3 bases: TGTGCCAGCAGCTTTAACCTACAGGAGTGGGGGCAGTTCTTC. This codes for CASSFNLQEWGQFF.